This T cell receptor (beta chain) was identified during a study of molecular identifiers for immune sequencing clone quantification. Study context: RNA from around 20,000 or 100,000 naive CD8 cells was split five ways in replicates, with four sequenced.

This clonotype was recorded at least ten times. TCR libraries were built in bulk with a published protocol and specific TCR primers. Each CDR3 protein is one row after TCRdb ran MiXCR on the PCR reads. There are approximately 54,000 distinct CDR3 sequences in the sample; roughly 24% occur only once, and around 2% lies in the top ten. The CDR3 has 15 residues. V lost 1 base, J lost 5 bases, and 14 bases lay in between. Germline V gene lookup returns CDR1 MGHRA and CDR2 YSYEKL. The sample was naive CD8+ T cells from blood, with Jurkat cell RNA spiked in. Stated subset: FACS-sorted CD8+CD4-CCR7+CD45RA+ naive T cells. The J gene is TRBJ2-5, the V gene TRBV4-1; perhaps TRBD2 as D (6 bases). This clonotype was sampled from a human donor in good health. Some libraries in this study had Jurkat cell RNA spiked in. CDR3 sequence reads: CASSQVLATEETQYF. CDR3 nucleotides: TGCGCCAGCAGCCAAGTACTAGCTACGGAGGAGACCCAGTACTTC.